Below, one T cell receptor beta chain is given with its context. Its antigen remains unidentified. This entry comes from a study of beta chain features in type 1 diabetes. Study-wide findings and caveats: Moderately but significantly shorter TCRB CDR3s were found in Type 1 diabetes patients in all four CD4+ subsets. Insertion counts at VDJ junctions were lower in type 1 diabetes patients, who also showed more deletions there.

cDNA synthesis used the whole RNA isolate, giving expressed TCRB sequences. Generated by immunoSEQ multiplex PCR, the TCRdb table keeps only in-frame clones and is missing some. The sample consists of fewer than 400,000 clones, around 9.7% of them appearing once. Sequencing was carried out using central memory CD4+ T cells from blood. This clonotype was sampled from a man under 40 with type 1 diabetes.

The CDR3 DNA follows: TGTGCCAGCTCACCAATGAGAGGCGGGGAGCTGTTTTTT. Translation: CASSPMRGGELFF. V usage is TRBV18 and J usage is TRBJ2-2, with D unresolved. The CDR3 loop spans 13 amino acids. The V end was cut by 2 bases, the J end by 7 bases, with 8 bases between. The V gene's germline CDR1 is KGHSH and CDR2 LQKENI.